Each of the 9 T cell receptor beta chains below was sequenced from the same sample in a study of spatial heterogeneity in lung cancer. Via MiXCR, TCRdb re-called the 5' RACE reads, giving one row per CDR3 protein. Of 4,500 to 6,000 distinct CDR3 sequences in the sample, approximately 15% were seen once. Time point denoted: sample taken at primary tumor resection. The sequenced material consisted of unsorted whole RNA from tumor, nontumor lung or frozen PBMC. This material consisted of PBMCs, taken at surgery. These receptors originate from a male donor with early-stage non-small cell lung cancer.

Relative to its sample, this clonotype is medium-sized. The J gene is TRBJ2-7, the V gene TRBV4-1, with a possible D match to TRBD1 (5 bases). The germline V gene encodes CDR1 MGHRA and CDR2 YSYEKL. V was cut by 1 base and J by 2 bases, with 12 bases left in between. This CDR3 comprises 15 residues. The CDR3 sequence is CASSQGQGGPYEQYF. The CDR3 DNA is TGCGCCAGCAGCCAAGGCCAGGGTGGGCCCTACGAGCAGTACTTC.

By share, this clonotype ranks as medium-sized. The chain combines TRBV9 with TRBJ2-2; 8 positions agree with TRBD1. The CDR3 loop spans 16 amino acids. Germline V lookup: CDR1 SGDLS, CDR2 YYNGEE. The trim removed 0 bases at V and 3 bases at J, leaving 4 bases unmatched. In nucleotides, the CDR3 is TGTGCCAGCAGCGTAGCGACAGGGGAATACACCGGGGAGCTGTTTTTT. Translating gives CASSVATGEYTGELFF.

This clonotype is deemed medium-sized. The chain recombines TRBV6-5 with TRBJ1-1; D unclear. Germline CDR1 is MNHEY and CDR2 is SVGAGI. This CDR3 is 15 amino acids long. V lost 2 bases, J lost 6 bases, and 16 bases lay in between. The CDR3 spells CASSYTPEGFAEAFF. CDR3 bases: TGTGCCAGCAGTTACACCCCGGAAGGCTTTGCTGAAGCTTTCTTT.

The CDR3 loop is CASSPQGGPYEQYF. The CDR3 DNA is TGTGCCAGTAGTCCTCAGGGGGGGCCCTACGAGCAGTACTTC. The chain carries TRBV19 and TRBJ2-7; D is tentatively TRBD1 or TRBD2 (7 bases each). Looked up from germline, CDR1 is LNHDA and CDR2 is SQIVND (reference sequence). V was cut by 5 bases and J by 2 bases, with 13 bases left in between. The CDR3 extends over 14 amino acids.

This clonotype was seen repeatedly, ten times or more. This chain links TRBV5-1 with TRBJ2-1; 11 bases agree with TRBD2. V shed 1 base, J shed 5 bases, and the junction held 2 bases outside the gene matches. The CDR3 totals 15 residues. The germline CDR1 and CDR2 sequences are SGHRS and YFSETQ. The CDR3 loop reads CASSLMTSGNNEQFF. The CDR3 region has the DNA TGCGCCAGCAGCTTGATGACTAGCGGGAACAATGAGCAGTTCTTC.

This clonotype was seen a handful of times. The chain links TRBV7-6 to TRBJ1-5; the D is unclear. This CDR3 region has 15 residues. V lost 1 base and J 3 bases, leaving 10 bases between the germline ends. Germline lookup yields CDR1 SGHVS and CDR2 FNYEAQ. The CDR3 bases are TGTGCCAGCAGCTTAGGGTTCGGAAACAATCAGCCCCAGCATTTT. Residues: CASSLGFGNNQPQHF.

This clonotype is labeled medium-sized. This chain uses TRBV20-1 with TRBJ1-5; perhaps TRBD1 as D (6 bases). This CDR3 spans 16 amino acids. V gave up 3 bases and J gave up 5 bases, with 20 bases separating them. Germline CDR1 DFQATT, CDR2 SNEGSKA (reference sequence). Written as DNA, the CDR3 is TGCAGTGCTAGTGGTGGGGGGCGACGGGCCCATCAGCCCCAGCATTTT. As protein: CSASGGGRRAHQPQHF.

The chain links TRBV7-8 to TRBJ2-3; 7 bases align to TRBD1. Trimming at V came to 5 bases and at J to 2 bases, leaving 7 bases not matched to a gene. CDR1 and CDR2 (germline): SGHVS, FQNEAQ. The CDR3 is made up of 15 amino acids. The CDR3 spells CASSPMGTATDTQYF. DNA for the CDR3: TGTGCCAGCAGCCCCATGGGGACAGCCACAGATACGCAGTATTTT.

This clonotype is labeled as medium-sized. The rearrangement uses TRBV5-1 and TRBJ2-1, with TRBD1 matching 8 bases. The V gene end was trimmed by 3 bases and the J gene end by 6 bases; junction bases not matched to a gene: 2. The CDR3 spans 13 residues. The germline gives CDR1 SGHRS, CDR2 YFSETQ. CDR3 coding DNA: TGCGCCAGCAGCTACGGACAGGGCAATGAGCAGTTCTTC. It codes for CASSYGQGNEQFF.